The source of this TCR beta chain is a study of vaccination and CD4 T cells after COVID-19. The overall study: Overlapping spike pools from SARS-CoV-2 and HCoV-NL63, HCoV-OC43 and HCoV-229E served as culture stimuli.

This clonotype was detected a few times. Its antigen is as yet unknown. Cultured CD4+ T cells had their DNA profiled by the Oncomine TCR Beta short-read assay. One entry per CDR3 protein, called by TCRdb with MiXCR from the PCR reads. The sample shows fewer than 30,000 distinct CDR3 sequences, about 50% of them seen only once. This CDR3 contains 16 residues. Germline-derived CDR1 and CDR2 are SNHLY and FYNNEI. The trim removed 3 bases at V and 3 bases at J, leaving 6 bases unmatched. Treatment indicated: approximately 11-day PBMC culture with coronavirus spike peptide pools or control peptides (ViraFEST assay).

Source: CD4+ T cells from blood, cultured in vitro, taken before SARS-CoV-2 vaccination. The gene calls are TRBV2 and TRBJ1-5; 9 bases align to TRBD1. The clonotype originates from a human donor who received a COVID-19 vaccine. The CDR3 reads CASSEFRTGVNQPQHF. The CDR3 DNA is TGTGCCAGCAGTGAGTTCCGGACAGGGGTCAATCAGCCCCAGCATTTT.